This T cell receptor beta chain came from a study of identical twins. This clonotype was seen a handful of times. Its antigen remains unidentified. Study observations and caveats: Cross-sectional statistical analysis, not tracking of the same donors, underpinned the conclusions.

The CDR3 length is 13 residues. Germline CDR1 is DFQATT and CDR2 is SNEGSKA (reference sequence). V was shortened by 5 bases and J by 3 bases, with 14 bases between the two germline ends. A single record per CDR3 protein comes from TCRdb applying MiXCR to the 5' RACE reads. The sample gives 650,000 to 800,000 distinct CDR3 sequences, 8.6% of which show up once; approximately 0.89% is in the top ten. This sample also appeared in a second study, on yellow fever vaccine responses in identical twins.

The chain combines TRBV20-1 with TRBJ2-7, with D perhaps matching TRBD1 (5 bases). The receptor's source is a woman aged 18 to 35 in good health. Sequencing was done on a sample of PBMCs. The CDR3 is CSAVRTIIYEQYF. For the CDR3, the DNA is TGCAGTGCTGTCAGGACAATAATCTACGAGCAGTACTTC.